The entry that follows covers one TCR beta chain sequence. Its target is unknown. Oncomine TCR Beta short-read sequencing was applied to DNA from cultured CD4+ T cells. TCRdb re-analysed the PCR reads in MiXCR, keeping a single row per CDR3 protein. The profile covers about 7,100 distinct CDR3 sequences, with roughly 46% appearing a single time and 30% to 40% taken by the ten largest. This sample is part of a study of vaccination and CD4 T cells after COVID-19. Study outcomes and limitations: 304 of 307 vaccine-specific clones from convalescent patients were spike mono-reactive.

Indicated treatment: approximately nine-day PBMC culture with coronavirus spike peptide pools or control peptides (ViraFEST assay). Harvesting of the unexposed donor's CD4+ T cells predated the COVID-19 pandemic (2011-2018). This TCR was sampled from a human donor in good health. The sequencing input was CD4+ T cells from blood, cultured in vitro.

DNA for the CDR3: TGTGCCAGCTCCAGACTGCAACATCTCAATCAGCCCCAGCATTTT. Its protein is CASSRLQHLNQPQHF. The gene calls are TRBV27 and TRBJ1-5, with D hard to call. V shed 8 bases and J shed 3 bases, with 17 bases lying between them. The CDR3 totals 15 residues. Germline lookup yields CDR1 MNHEY and CDR2 SMNVEV (reference sequence).